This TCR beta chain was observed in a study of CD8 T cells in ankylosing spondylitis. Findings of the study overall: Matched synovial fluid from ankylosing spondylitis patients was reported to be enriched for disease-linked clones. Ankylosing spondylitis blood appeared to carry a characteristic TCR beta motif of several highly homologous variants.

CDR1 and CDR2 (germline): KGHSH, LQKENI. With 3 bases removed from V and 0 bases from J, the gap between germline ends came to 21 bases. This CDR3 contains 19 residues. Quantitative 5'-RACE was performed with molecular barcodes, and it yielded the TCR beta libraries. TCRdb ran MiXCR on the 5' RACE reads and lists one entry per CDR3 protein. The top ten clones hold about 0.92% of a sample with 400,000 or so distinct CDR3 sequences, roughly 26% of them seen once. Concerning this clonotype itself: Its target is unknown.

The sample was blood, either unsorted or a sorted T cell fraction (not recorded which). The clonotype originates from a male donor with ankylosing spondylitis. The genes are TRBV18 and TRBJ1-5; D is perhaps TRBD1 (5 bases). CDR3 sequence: CASSPTPRLTVNSNQPQHF. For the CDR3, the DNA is TGTGCCAGCTCACCCACACCGAGGTTGACAGTTAATAGCAATCAGCCCCAGCATTTT.